Sequencing of this T cell receptor (beta chain) was carried out in a study of T-cell reconstitution after alpha-beta-depleted transplantation in children. General study points: As was reported, about two months after transplant, alpha-beta T cells came from several hundred expanded graft clones. For some patients, TCRbeta diversity was high at day 60 because of recipient T cells and thymic progenitors that survived. Newly produced T cells mostly provided counts and TCRbeta diversity after one year, as hyperexpanded clones declined.

Trimming removed 0 bases at V and 3 bases at J, with 9 bases between. Germline V gives CDR1 SGHRS, CDR2 YFSETQ. The CDR3 spans 15 residues. There are a few counts of this clonotype. Its antigen is currently unknown. Using unique molecular identifiers, the investigators prepared the TCRbeta library. TCRdb called the PCR reads again in MiXCR, with one record for every CDR3 protein. The sample lists 700,000 to 950,000 distinct CDR3 sequences, 15% to 20% occurring once. This TCR was sampled from a male patient between 5 and 17 years old who had a stem cell transplant for acute lymphoblastic leukemia, so the T cells may come from the graft donor. The starting material was PBMCs, mostly from graft donor cells, obtained 360 days after TCRalphabeta/CD19-depleted stem cell transplant. V gene TRBV5-1 combines with J gene TRBJ2-2; no firm D call. The CDR3 loop is CASSLEGRHTGELFF. CDR3 nucleotide sequence: TGCGCCAGCAGCTTGGAAGGCAGACACACCGGGGAGCTGTTTTTT.